Listed below are T cell receptor beta chains from one sample, sequenced in a study of cytomegalovirus exposure and HLA in healthy donors. The assay was immunoSEQ multiplex PCR, and TCRdb's table has in-frame clones only and misses some. The sample table sets out just over 80,000 clones. What was sequenced was PBMCs. The source is a woman aged 30 to 39 in good health and CMV-seronegative. The CDR3 runs from the conserved cysteine through the conserved F or W. Fields, in order: clone size, D gene, V gene, J gene, CDR3 DNA, CDR3 protein. D genes are given only for firm matches. Size is omitted from some rows. Given values are once, few, many or a class for expanded clones.

.	TRBD1	TRBV20-1	TRBJ1-2	TGCAGTGCTAGGGACAGGGGTGGCTACACCTTC	CSARDRGGYTF
.	TRBD2	TRBV30	TRBJ2-3	TGTGCCTGGAGTGTAGCGGGAGGGCCCAGCACAGATACGCAGTATTTT	CAWSVAGGPSTDTQYF
.	.	TRBV30	TRBJ2-5	TGTGCCTGGAGTCCAGAACGGCGGTACCAAGAGACCCAGTACTTC	CAWSPERRYQETQYF
.	.	TRBV4-2	TRBJ2-3	TGTGCCAGCAGCCAATATCCTGCAGCAGATACGCAGTATTTT	CASSQYPAADTQYF
medium-sized	TRBD1	TRBV19	TRBJ1-2	TGTGCCAGTAGTATAGAAGGGGCAGGGGGAGATGGCTACACCTTC	CASSIEGAGGDGYTF
.	.	TRBV18	TRBJ2-4	TGTGCCAGCTCAGCGAAAAACATTCAGTACTTC	CASSAKNIQYF
.	.	TRBV10-2	TRBJ2-7	TGCGCCAGCAGCCCCGGGGGGCCCTACGAGCAGTACTTC	CASSPGGPYEQYF
.	TRBD1	TRBV6-6	TRBJ1-5	TGTGCCAGCAGCGACAGGGAGAGAAATCAGCCCCAGCATTTT	CASSDRERNQPQHF
.	.	TRBV2	TRBJ2-5	TGTGCCAGCAGTGAAGGAAAGTTGGCGGCAGAGACCCAGTACTTC	CASSEGKLAAETQYF
.	TRBD2	TRBV6-1	TRBJ2-7	TGTGCCAGCAGTGAACTAGCGGTGCATGGGGACGAGCAGTACTTC	CASSELAVHGDEQYF
.	.	TRBV7-6	TRBJ2-5	TGTGCCAGCAGCTTAGGGACAGTTTCCCAGACCCAGTACTTC	CASSLGTVSQTQYF
.	TRBD2	TRBV27	TRBJ2-1	TGTGCCAGCCGTATGATTAGCGGGAGTTCCTACAATGAGCAGTTCTTC	CASRMISGSSYNEQFF
.	TRBD1	TRBV30	TRBJ1-2	TGTGCCTGGAGTCCCCTTTTATGGGACAGGGGGCCGACCCTCCCCTATGGCTACACCTTC	CAWSPLLWDRGPTLPYGYTF
.	.	TRBV18	TRBJ2-1	TGTGCCAGCTCACCCCTCCCAACAAGTGTAGCGGAGACCTACAATGAGCAGTTCTTC	CASSPLPTSVAETYNEQFF
.	TRBD1	TRBV5-1	TRBJ1-4	TGCGCCAGCAGCGTGGACAGGCAGGATGAAAAACTGTTTTTT	CASSVDRQDEKLFF
.	TRBD1	TRBV5-1	TRBJ2-2	TGCGCCAGCAGACCCGGGACAGTCGGGACCGGGGAGCTGTTTTTT	CASRPGTVGTGELFF
.	.	TRBV19	TRBJ1-1	TGTGCCAGTAGTACGGGGGGGGATCCCTTGAACACTGAAGCTTTCTTT	CASSTGGDPLNTEAFF
.	.	TRBV5-4	TRBJ1-1	TGTGCCAGCAGCTTGCAGGGTTCAACCACTGAAGCTTTCTTT	CASSLQGSTTEAFF
.	.	TRBV2	TRBJ1-1	TGTGCCAGCAGCGCAGGAGGGCTCGGGGCTTTCTTT	CASSAGGLGAFF
.	TRBD2	TRBV19	TRBJ2-7	TGTGCCAGTAGCATAGCGGGAAACTACGAGCAGTACTTC	CASSIAGNYEQYF
.	.	TRBV5-1	TRBJ1-4	TGCGCCAGCAGCTTGGTAGGGGCGAAGGGGCGTGAAAAACTGTTTTTT	CASSLVGAKGREKLFF
.	.	TRBV2	TRBJ2-5	TGTGCCAGCAGTAAGAGGGAAGCGGTGACGGAGACCCAGTACTTC	CASSKREAVTETQYF
.	TRBD1	TRBV7-9	TRBJ2-1	TGTGCCAGCAGCCCCCGACAGGGGACGCGGGGCAATGAGCAGTTCTTC	CASSPRQGTRGNEQFF
.	.	TRBV18	TRBJ2-5	TGTGCCAGCTCACCACCTTCAGGGAGGGAGACCCAGTACTTC	CASSPPSGRETQYF
.	TRBD1	TRBV6-5	TRBJ2-2	TGTGCCAGCAGTTACCTGACAGGGGTTGCGACCGGGGAGCTGTTTTTT	CASSYLTGVATGELFF
.	TRBD1	TRBV18	TRBJ1-3	TGTGCCAGCTCACCACCGAACAGGGGCCCCGGAAACACCATATATTTT	CASSPPNRGPGNTIYF
.	.	TRBV4-1	TRBJ2-2	TGCGCCAGCAGCCGGACAGCGAACACCGGGGAGCTGTTTTTT	CASSRTANTGELFF
.	.	TRBV30	TRBJ1-2	TGTGCCGGGAGTGCCGGGACCAGGGGCGTCTATGGCTACACCTTC	CAGSAGTRGVYGYTF
.	.	TRBV30	TRBJ1-1	TGTGCCTGGAGTGTTCCCCTAGGGGGAATGAACACTGAAGCTTTCTTT	CAWSVPLGGMNTEAFF
.	TRBD1	TRBV6-6	TRBJ1-2	TGTGCCAGCAGACCCGACAGGGCGGCTGGCTACACCTTC	CASRPDRAAGYTF
.	.	TRBV5-5	TRBJ1-3	TGTGCCAGCAGCTTGGTGGGGGGCTCTGGAAACACCATATATTTT	CASSLVGGSGNTIYF
.	TRBD2	TRBV7-9	TRBJ2-7	TGTGCCAGCAGCCGGGGACTAGTTGACGAGCAGTACTTC	CASSRGLVDEQYF
.	.	TRBV6-5	TRBJ1-2	TGTGCCAGCGGAGTTGTGGGGGCAGACTATGGCTACACCTTC	CASGVVGADYGYTF
.	TRBD2	TRBV5-1	TRBJ2-7	TGCGCCAGCAGCCAAGGACTAGCGGGAGCGGGTGAGGAGCAGTACTTC	CASSQGLAGAGEEQYF
.	TRBD1	TRBV30	TRBJ2-7	TGTGCCTGGAGTGTAGGGACAGGGTTCAGCGAGCAGTACTTC	CAWSVGTGFSEQYF
.	.	TRBV6-1	TRBJ2-3	TGTGCCAGCATCAGGCAGGGATCAGATACGCAGTATTTT	CASIRQGSDTQYF
.	TRBD1	TRBV6-1	TRBJ1-3	TGTGCCAGCAGTGCACTACAGGGGAATTTTGGAAACACCATATATTTT	CASSALQGNFGNTIYF
.	.	TRBV7-2	TRBJ1-5	TGTGCCAGCAGCTTACTTAACAATCAGCCCCAGCATTTT	CASSLLNNQPQHF
.	.	TRBV2	TRBJ2-2	TGTGCCAGCAGTGAGACTGGGACGGGGGTCTCCGGGGAGCTGTTTTTT	CASSETGTGVSGELFF
.	.	TRBV27	TRBJ2-7	TGTGCCAGCAGTTTATCCAGTCCCCACGAGCAGTACTTC	CASSLSSPHEQYF
.	.	TRBV5-1	TRBJ1-2	TGCGCCAGCAGCTCCCAGGGTGAGAGTGGCTACACCTTC	CASSSQGESGYTF
.	.	TRBV4-2	TRBJ2-7	TGTGCCAGCAGCCAAGCCCAGGGGAACCCCTACGAGCAGTACTTC	CASSQAQGNPYEQYF
.	TRBD1	TRBV19	TRBJ2-7	TGTGCCAGTAGTATGGGACAGGCCTACGAGCAGTACTTC	CASSMGQAYEQYF
.	.	TRBV19	TRBJ1-2	TGTGCCAGTAGCAGGGTCTCCAACTATGGCTACACCTTC	CASSRVSNYGYTF
.	.	TRBV6-1	TRBJ1-1	TGTGCCAGCAGTCCAGGAGGTCCTGGCGCTGAAGATTTCTTT	CASSPGGPGAEDFF
.	.	TRBV6-5	TRBJ1-1	TGTGCCAGCAGTCCCCTGACAGCTGGGAACACTGAAGCTTTCTTT	CASSPLTAGNTEAFF
.	.	TRBV30	TRBJ1-1	TGTGCCTGGATCCAGGGGACATTCACTGAAGCTTTCTTT	CAWIQGTFTEAFF
.	.	TRBV5-6	TRBJ2-7	TGTGCCAGCAGCTTTCCGGGAGTCACCCACGAGCAGTACTTC	CASSFPGVTHEQYF
.	TRBD1	TRBV18	TRBJ1-1	TGTGCCAGCTCTCGAGAACCGGGACAGATGAACACTGAAGCTTTCTTT	CASSREPGQMNTEAFF
.	TRBD1	TRBV6-5	TRBJ2-3	TGTGCCAGCAGAGGACAGGGGTTCGGTACGCAGTATTTT	CASRGQGFGTQYF
.	TRBD1	TRBV4-1	TRBJ1-1	TGCGCCAGCAGCTTCAAGCCTGGGACAGGGATATTTAACACTGAAGCTTTCTTT	CASSFKPGTGIFNTEAFF
.	TRBD2	TRBV19	TRBJ2-7	TGTGCCAGTAGTATAGATCGTGAAACTAGCGAAAACTACGAGCAGTACTTC	CASSIDRETSENYEQYF
.	TRBD1	TRBV9	TRBJ1-2	TGTGCCAGCAGCGTAGGAACAGGGGCTTATGGCTACACCTTC	CASSVGTGAYGYTF
.	TRBD1	TRBV10-1	TRBJ2-1	TGCGCCAGCAGTGGGGACAGGAGCTCCGACAATGAGCAGTTCTTC	CASSGDRSSDNEQFF